This T cell receptor (beta chain) was found in a study of blood T cell repertoires in COVID-19. Sequencing was performed with immunoSEQ multiplex PCR; in TCRdb, only in-frame clones are kept and a portion is missing. The repertoire includes around 130,000 clones, 70% to 85% of them detected once, and 12% sits in the top ten. V was pared by 4 bases and J by 6 bases, with 5 bases of the junction left unmatched. The CDR3 runs to 14 residues. CDR1 and CDR2 from the germline V gene are MNHNY and SVGAGI (reference sequence). The V call is TRBV6-6, the J call TRBJ1-1; 10 positions agree with TRBD1. The sample comprised peripheral blood. The TCR comes from a woman in her sixties with acute or convalescent COVID-19. The DNA for the CDR3 is TGTGCCAGCAGTTGGCGGGACAGGGGCGCTGAAGCTTTCTTT. Amino acids: CASSWRDRGAEAFF.